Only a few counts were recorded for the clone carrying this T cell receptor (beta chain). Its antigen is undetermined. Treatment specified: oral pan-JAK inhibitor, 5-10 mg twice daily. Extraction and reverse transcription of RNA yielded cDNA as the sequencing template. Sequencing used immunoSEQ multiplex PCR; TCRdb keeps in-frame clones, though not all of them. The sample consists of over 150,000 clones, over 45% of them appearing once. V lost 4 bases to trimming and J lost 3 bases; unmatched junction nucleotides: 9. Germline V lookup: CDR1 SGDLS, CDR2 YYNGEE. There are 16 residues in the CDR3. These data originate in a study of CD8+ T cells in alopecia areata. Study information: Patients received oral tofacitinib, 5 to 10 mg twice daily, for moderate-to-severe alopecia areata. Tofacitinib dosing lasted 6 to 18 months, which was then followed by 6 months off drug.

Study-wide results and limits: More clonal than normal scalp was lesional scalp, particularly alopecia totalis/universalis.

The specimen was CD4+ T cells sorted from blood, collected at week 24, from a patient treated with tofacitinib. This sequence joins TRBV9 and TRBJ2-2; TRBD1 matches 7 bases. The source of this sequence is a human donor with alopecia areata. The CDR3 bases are TGTGCCAGCAGCCTCACAACAGGGGTCGACACCGGGGAGCTGTTTTTT. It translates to CASSLTTGVDTGELFF.